This passage covers 15 T cell receptor beta chains from one sample sequenced in a study of low-dose radiotherapy and immunotherapy resistance in tumors. Gene-specific TRAV and TRBV primers were used for first-strand cDNA, covering alpha and beta chains. It was with a constant-region primer and a V-primer adapter that TCRs were amplified over approximately 20 PCR cycles. TCRdb processed the reads anew with MiXCR; each CDR3 protein has one entry. Here the sample spans 30,000 to 45,000 distinct CDR3 sequences, more than 20% being singletons. Time point in this sample: after trial treatment. The treatment here: LDRT plus nivolumab, ipilimumab, low-dose cyclophosphamide and aspirin (RACIN trial). The source was PBMCs, collected after low-dose radiotherapy plus immunotherapy. Every receptor here comes from a female donor with ovarian cancer.

This clonotype was detected many times. The chain is built from TRBV19 and TRBJ2-2, with 8 bases matching TRBD2. The germline CDR1 and CDR2 sequences are LNHDA and SQIVND (reference sequence). The CDR3 has 15 residues. J was trimmed by 6 bases and V by 5 bases; bases with no gene match: 8. The CDR3 reads CASSFPGTRSGELFF. DNA for the CDR3: TGTGCCAGTAGTTTCCCCGGGACTAGATCCGGGGAGCTGTTTTTT. Variable domain in full (rest from reference TRBV19 and TRBJ2-2): DGGITQSPKYLFRKEGQNVTLSCEQNLNHDAMYWYRQDPGQGLRLIYYSQIVNDFQKGDIAEGYSVSREKKESFPLTVTSAQKNPTAFYLCASSFPGTRSGELFFGEGSRLTVL.

This clonotype was seen repeatedly, ten times or more. The chain links TRBV28 to TRBJ2-7; 9 positions agree with TRBD1. Germline assignment: CDR1 MDHEN and CDR2 SYDVKM. J gave up 3 bases and V 7 bases, and 13 bases lay outside the gene matches. The CDR3 is 16 amino acids. DNA for the CDR3: TGTGCCAGCACTCAAGGAGGGACAGGGTACAACTACGAGCAGTACTTC. Its translation is CASTQGGTGYNYEQYF.

Many counts were recorded for this clonotype. The CDR3 is CASRRIETGPVGTDTQYF. CDR3 nucleotide sequence: TGCGCCAGCAGGCGAATCGAGACAGGGCCAGTGGGCACAGATACGCAGTATTTT. The chain uses TRBV4-3 and TRBJ2-3, with TRBD1 matching over 7 bases. After removal of 6 bases from V and 1 base from J, the junction contained 16 bases not matched to a gene. In germline, CDR1 is LGHNA, CDR2 YSLEER. This CDR3 contains 18 residues.

The rearrangement links TRBV30 to TRBJ2-7; TRBD1 is a possible D gene (6 bases). Trimming took off 8 bases at V and 3 bases at J, with 11 bases between the two ends. The germline CDR1 and CDR2 sequences are GTSNPN and SVGIG (reference sequence). The CDR3 consists of 11 residues. For the CDR3, the DNA is TGTGCCCTGGCACAGGGCTACGAGCAGTACTTC. As protein: CALAQGYEQYF.

This clonotype was seen ten or more times. The chain joins TRBV29-1 to TRBJ2-5; no clear D. The CDR3 is 13 amino acids. Trimming left V 8 bases short and J 1 base short, with 14 bases between. CDR1 SQVTM and CDR2 ANQGSEA come from the germline V gene. The CDR3 loop is CSFLPVLQETQYF. The DNA of the CDR3 is TGCAGCTTTCTCCCGGTCCTCCAAGAGACCCAGTACTTC.

This clonotype was seen repeatedly, ten times or more. This chain connects TRBV20-1 to TRBJ1-1, with 7 bases identical to TRBD1. Unmatched junction bases numbered 5, after V lost 0 bases and J lost 1 base. The CDR3 runs 15 residues. Germline V gene data show CDR1 as DFQATT and CDR2 as SNEGSKA (reference sequence). The CDR3 DNA is TGCAGTGCTAGAGATCAGGGGGGAACGAACACTGAAGCTTTCTTT. It specifies CSARDQGGTNTEAFF.

The chain combines TRBV5-8 with TRBJ2-7; 12 bases map to TRBD2. After removal of 3 bases from V and 2 bases from J, the junction contained 9 bases not matched to a gene. The CDR3 totals 17 residues. In germline, CDR1 is SGHTS, CDR2 YDEGEE. CDR3 sequence (DNA): TGTGCCAGCAGCTGGGGACTAGCGGGTGGGGATACCTACGAGCAGTACTTC. It codes for CASSWGLAGGDTYEQYF.

Many counts were recorded for this clonotype. This rearrangement joins TRBV19 to TRBJ1-5, with D unresolved. Trimming pared 6 bases from V and 0 bases from J, leaving 9 bases between. In germline, CDR1 is LNHDA, CDR2 SQIVND (reference sequence). The CDR3 runs 14 residues. The CDR3 DNA is TGTGCCAGTAGGTACGGGAGTAGCAATCAGCCCCAGCATTTT. This codes for CASRYGSSNQPQHF.

This clonotype was counted ten times or more. This chain links TRBV5-1 with TRBJ2-1; perhaps TRBD2 as D (7 bases). CDR3 size: 14 residues. Trimming took off 0 bases at V and 10 bases at J, with 14 bases between the two ends. Germline V CDR1 and CDR2: SGHRS, YFSETQ. This CDR3 is CASSLEGGPTEQFF. The DNA for the CDR3 is TGCGCCAGCAGCTTGGAGGGGGGGCCGACAGAGCAGTTCTTC.

In this sample, this clonotype turned up many times. V gene TRBV19 combines with J gene TRBJ2-2; TRBD2 aligns across 10 bases. The germline gives CDR1 LNHDA, CDR2 SQIVND (reference sequence). J gave up 6 bases and V 3 bases, and 7 bases lay outside the gene matches. The CDR3 spans 16 residues. The CDR3 DNA reads TGTGCCAGTAGTATTGCTAGCGGGAGATTCGCCGGGGAGCTGTTTTTT. Protein sequence: CASSIASGRFAGELFF.

This clonotype was found many times. The CDR3 sequence is CSVVGGVTEAFF. The CDR3 nucleotides read TGCAGCGTTGTCGGGGGGGTCACTGAAGCTTTCTTT. The chain employs TRBV29-1 and TRBJ1-1; maybe TRBD1 (5 bases). V was pared by 4 bases and J by 4 bases, with 10 bases between. CDR1 is SQVTM and CDR2 is ANQGSEA in the germline V gene. The length of the CDR3 is 12 residues.

Ten or more counts support this clonotype. The V gene is TRBV10-3, the J gene TRBJ2-7; no reliable D call. V lost 2 bases and J 0 bases, leaving 5 bases between the germline ends. Germline V gives CDR1 ENHRY, CDR2 SYGVKD. The CDR3 is made up of 13 amino acids. The CDR3: CAISEGSSYEQYF. The CDR3 coding sequence is TGTGCCATCAGTGAGGGTAGCTCCTACGAGCAGTACTTC.

This rearrangement joins TRBV6-6 to TRBJ2-7; possible D gene TRBD2, 6 bases. The V and J ends lost 4 bases and 0 bases respectively, with 10 bases between them. This CDR3 is 14 amino acids long. Germline CDR1 MNHNY, CDR2 SVGAGI (reference sequence). The DNA for the CDR3 is TGTGCCAGCAGTTCCGCGGGGTACTCCTACGAGCAGTACTTC. It specifies CASSSAGYSYEQYF.

This clonotype was detected ten times or more. The chain couples TRBV7-9 to TRBJ2-5; D unclear. Germline V lookup: CDR1 SEHNR, CDR2 FQNEAQ (reference sequence). The CDR3 is made up of 13 amino acids. With 0 bases removed from V and 4 bases from J, the gap between germline ends came to 6 bases. The CDR3 loop is CASSLATRETQYF. DNA of the CDR3: TGTGCCAGCAGCTTAGCGACGCGAGAGACCCAGTACTTC.

This clonotype was detected ten times or more. The V call is TRBV24-1, the J call TRBJ2-2; D ambiguous. Trimming pared 4 bases from V and 3 bases from J, leaving 8 bases between. The CDR3 is 14 amino acids. The germline gives CDR1 KGHDR, CDR2 SFDVKD. CDR3: CATSDPGDTGELFF. CDR3 bases: TGTGCCACCAGTGACCCCGGAGACACCGGGGAGCTGTTTTTT.